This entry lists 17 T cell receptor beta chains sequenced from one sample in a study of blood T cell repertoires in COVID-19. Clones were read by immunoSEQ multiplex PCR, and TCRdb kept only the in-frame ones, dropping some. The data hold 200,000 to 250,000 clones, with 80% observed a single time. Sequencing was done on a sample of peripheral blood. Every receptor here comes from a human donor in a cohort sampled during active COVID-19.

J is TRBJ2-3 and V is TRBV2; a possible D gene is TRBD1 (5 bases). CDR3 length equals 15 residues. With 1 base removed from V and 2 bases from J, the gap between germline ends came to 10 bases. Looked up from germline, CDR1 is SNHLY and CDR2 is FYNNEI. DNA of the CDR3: TGTGCCAGCAGTGAAGGGACAAGCCCCACAGATACGCAGTATTTT. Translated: CASSEGTSPTDTQYF.

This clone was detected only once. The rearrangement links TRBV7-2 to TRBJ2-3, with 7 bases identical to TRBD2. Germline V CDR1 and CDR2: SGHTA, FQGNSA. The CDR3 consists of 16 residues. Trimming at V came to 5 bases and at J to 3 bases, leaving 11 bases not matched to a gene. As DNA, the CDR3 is TGTGCCAGCAGCATCCTTGGGGGGGGAAGAACAGATACGCAGTATTTT. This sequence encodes CASSILGGGRTDTQYF. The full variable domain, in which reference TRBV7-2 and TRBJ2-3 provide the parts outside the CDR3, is GAGVSQSPSNKVTEKGKDVELRCDPISGHTALYWYRQSLGQGLEFLIYFQGNSAPDKSGLPSDRFSAERTGGSVSTLTIQRTQQEDSAVYLCASSILGGGRTDTQYFGPGTRLTVL.

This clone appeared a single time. The CDR3 protein is CASSTRHTTYEQYF. The CDR3 nucleotides are TGTGCCAGTAGTACCCGACACACCACCTACGAGCAGTACTTC. The chain has TRBV19 and TRBJ2-7, with D hard to call. The germline gives CDR1 LNHDA, CDR2 SQIVND (reference sequence). V was trimmed by 4 bases and J by 2 bases, leaving 12 bases between them. The CDR3 spans 14 residues.

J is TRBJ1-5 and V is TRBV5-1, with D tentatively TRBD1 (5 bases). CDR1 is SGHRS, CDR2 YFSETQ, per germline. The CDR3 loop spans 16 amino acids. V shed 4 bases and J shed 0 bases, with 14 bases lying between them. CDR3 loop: CASSPEARASNQPQHF. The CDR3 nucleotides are TGCGCCAGCAGCCCTGAGGCCAGGGCTAGCAATCAGCCCCAGCATTTT.

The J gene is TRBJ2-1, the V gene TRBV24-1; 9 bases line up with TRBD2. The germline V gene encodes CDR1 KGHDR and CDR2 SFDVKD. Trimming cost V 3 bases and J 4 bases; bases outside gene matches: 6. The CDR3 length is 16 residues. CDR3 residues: CATSDIAGVSYNEQFF. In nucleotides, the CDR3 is TGTGCCACCAGTGATATAGCGGGAGTTTCTTACAATGAGCAGTTCTTC.

In DNA form, the CDR3 reads TGTGCCAGTAGTATAGGTGAACTTCCTAGGGGGACTGAAGCTTTCTTT. It codes for CASSIGELPRGTEAFF. This chain connects TRBV19 to TRBJ1-1; possible D gene TRBD1, 6 bases. V lost 1 base and J 5 bases, leaving 17 bases between the germline ends. The CDR3 consists of 16 residues. CDR1 LNHDA and CDR2 SQIVND come from the germline V gene (reference sequence).

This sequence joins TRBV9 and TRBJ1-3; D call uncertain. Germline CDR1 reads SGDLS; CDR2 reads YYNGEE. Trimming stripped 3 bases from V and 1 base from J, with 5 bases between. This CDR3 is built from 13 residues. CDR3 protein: CASSDGSGNTIYF. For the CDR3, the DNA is TGTGCCAGCAGCGACGGTTCTGGAAACACCATATATTTT.

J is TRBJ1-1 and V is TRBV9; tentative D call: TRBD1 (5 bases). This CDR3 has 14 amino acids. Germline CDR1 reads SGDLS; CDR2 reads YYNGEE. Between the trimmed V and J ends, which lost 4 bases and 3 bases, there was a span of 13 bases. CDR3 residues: CASSPEKGYTEAFF. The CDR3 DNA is TGTGCCAGCAGCCCAGAGAAGGGGTACACTGAAGCTTTCTTT.

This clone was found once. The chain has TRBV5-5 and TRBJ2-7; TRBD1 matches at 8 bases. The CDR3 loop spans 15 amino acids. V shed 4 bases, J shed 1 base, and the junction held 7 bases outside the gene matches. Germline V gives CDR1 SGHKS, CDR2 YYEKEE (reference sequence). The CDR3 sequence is CASSKGQGSSYEQYF. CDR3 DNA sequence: TGTGCCAGCAGCAAAGGACAGGGAAGTTCCTACGAGCAGTACTTC. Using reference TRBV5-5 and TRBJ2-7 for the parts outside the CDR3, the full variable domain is DAGVTQSPTHLIKTRGQQVTLRCSPISGHKSVSWYQQVLGQGPQFIFQYYEKEERGRGNFPDRFSARQFPNYSSELNVNALLLGDSALYLCASSKGQGSSYEQYFGPGTRLTVT.

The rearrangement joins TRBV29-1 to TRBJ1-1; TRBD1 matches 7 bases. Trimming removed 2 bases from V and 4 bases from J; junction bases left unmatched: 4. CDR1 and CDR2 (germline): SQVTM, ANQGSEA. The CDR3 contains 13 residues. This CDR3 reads CSVEKGGGTEAFF. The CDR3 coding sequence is TGCAGCGTTGAAAAAGGGGGCGGCACTGAAGCTTTCTTT.

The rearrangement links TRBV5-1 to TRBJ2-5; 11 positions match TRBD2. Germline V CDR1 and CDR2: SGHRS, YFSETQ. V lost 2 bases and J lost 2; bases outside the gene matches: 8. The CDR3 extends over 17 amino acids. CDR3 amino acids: CASSLMIAGGRQETQYF. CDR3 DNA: TGCGCCAGCAGCTTAATGATAGCGGGAGGGCGACAAGAGACCCAGTACTTC.

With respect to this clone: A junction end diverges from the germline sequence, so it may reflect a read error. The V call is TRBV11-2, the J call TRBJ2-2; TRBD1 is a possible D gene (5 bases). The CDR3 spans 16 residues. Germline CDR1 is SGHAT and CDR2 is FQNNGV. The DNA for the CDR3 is TGTGCCAGCAGGTTAGGGGCCCAGACGAACACCGGGGAGCTGTTTTTT. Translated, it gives CASRLGAQTNTGELFF.

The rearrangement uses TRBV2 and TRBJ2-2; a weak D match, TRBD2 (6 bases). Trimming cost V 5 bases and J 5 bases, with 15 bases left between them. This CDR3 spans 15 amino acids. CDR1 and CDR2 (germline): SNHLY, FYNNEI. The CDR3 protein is CASSTHQGGTGELFF. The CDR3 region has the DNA TGTGCCAGCAGTACCCACCAGGGAGGTACCGGGGAGCTGTTTTTT.

The CDR3 nucleotides read TGCGCCAGCAGCCAACTCTACATGGGAGGGGTGAACACTGAAGCTTTCTTT. Protein: CASSQLYMGGVNTEAFF. The chain carries TRBV4-1 and TRBJ1-1, with a possible D match to TRBD1 (5 bases). This CDR3 region has 17 residues. CDR1 and CDR2 from the germline V gene are MGHRA and YSYEKL. V gave up 2 bases and J gave up 0 bases, with 16 bases separating them.

In DNA form, the CDR3 reads TGCGCCAGCAGCGGCAGGACAGGGCAGGGGGAGACCCAGTACTTC. Protein product: CASSGRTGQGETQYF. The chain combines TRBV5-1 with TRBJ2-5, with TRBD1 identical over 8 bases. J was trimmed by 5 bases and V by 4 bases; bases with no gene match: 10. The CDR3 spans 15 residues. The V gene's germline CDR1 is SGHRS and CDR2 YFSETQ.

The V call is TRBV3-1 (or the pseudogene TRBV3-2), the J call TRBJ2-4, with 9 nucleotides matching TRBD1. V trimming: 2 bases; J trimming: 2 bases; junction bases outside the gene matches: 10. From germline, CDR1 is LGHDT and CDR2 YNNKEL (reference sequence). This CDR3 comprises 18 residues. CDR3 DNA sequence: TGTGCCAGCAGCCAAAGCCGGGACAGGGTTTTTTCCAAAAACATTCAGTACTTC. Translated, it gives CASSQSRDRVFSKNIQYF.

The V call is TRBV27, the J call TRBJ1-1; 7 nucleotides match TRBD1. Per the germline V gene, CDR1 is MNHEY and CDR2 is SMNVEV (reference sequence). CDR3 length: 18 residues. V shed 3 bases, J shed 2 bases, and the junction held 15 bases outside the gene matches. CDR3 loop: CASSFFNRGFGGNTEAFF. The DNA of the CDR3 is TGTGCCAGCAGTTTCTTCAACAGGGGCTTTGGTGGAAACACTGAAGCTTTCTTT.